This T cell receptor beta chain was sequenced during a study of T-cell reconstitution after alpha-beta-depleted transplantation in children. The table lists this clonotype with many counts. What it binds is not known. Findings and limits, study-wide: T cells produced anew were the main source of T-cell counts and diversity one year after transplant. Alpha-beta T cells about two months after transplant reportedly derived from several hundred expanded graft clones. Some patients owed their high day-60 TCRbeta diversity to surviving recipient T cells and thymic progenitors.

CDR3 length equals 12 residues. Trimming took 6 bases from V and 1 from J, leaving 7 bases between them. Unique molecular identifiers were incorporated when the TCRbeta library was constructed. TCRdb fed the PCR reads into MiXCR, producing one record per CDR3 protein. The table includes around 420,000 distinct CDR3 sequences, 16% detected once. The rearrangement joins TRBV12-3 or TRBV12-4 to TRBJ2-7; D uncertain. The TCR was taken from a boy in the first two years of life who had a stem cell transplant for Wiskott-Aldrich syndrome, so the T cells may come from the graft donor. The sample in question was PBMCs, mostly from graft donor cells, obtained 360 days after TCRalphabeta/CD19-depleted stem cell transplant. The DNA of the CDR3 is TGTGCCAGCAGCTTACGGTCCTACGAGCAGTACTTC. It encodes CASSLRSYEQYF.